The clone carrying this TCR beta chain was seen more than once but under ten times. The target antigen is unknown. The record originates from a study of OX40 agonist ivuxolimab in advanced cancers. Study-level information: Three patients, one with hepatocellular carcinoma and two with cutaneous melanoma, responded partially. Broader study findings: Clonal expansion in partial responders at 0.1-3.0 mg/kg ranked among the lowest. The average count of expanded clones was higher among CD8+ T cells than among CD4+.

Data came from immunoSEQ multiplex PCR; TCRdb stores just in-frame clones and leaves some out. The sample lists about 64,000 clones; 70% to 90% were seen once. Trimming took 5 bases from V and 7 from J, leaving 13 bases between them. The germline gives CDR1 SGHAT, CDR2 FQNNGV. This CDR3 comprises 13 residues. The sample was CD4+ or CD8+ T cells sorted from blood, taken in a trial of the OX40 agonist ivuxolimab. This sequence joins TRBV11-2 and TRBJ2-3; D gene ambiguous. The source of this sequence is an adult with an advanced solid tumor such as melanoma, head and neck, liver or kidney cancer. The CDR3 sequence is CASSAGPANTQYF. CDR3 in DNA: TGTGCCAGCAGCGCCGGACCCGCAAATACGCAGTATTTT.